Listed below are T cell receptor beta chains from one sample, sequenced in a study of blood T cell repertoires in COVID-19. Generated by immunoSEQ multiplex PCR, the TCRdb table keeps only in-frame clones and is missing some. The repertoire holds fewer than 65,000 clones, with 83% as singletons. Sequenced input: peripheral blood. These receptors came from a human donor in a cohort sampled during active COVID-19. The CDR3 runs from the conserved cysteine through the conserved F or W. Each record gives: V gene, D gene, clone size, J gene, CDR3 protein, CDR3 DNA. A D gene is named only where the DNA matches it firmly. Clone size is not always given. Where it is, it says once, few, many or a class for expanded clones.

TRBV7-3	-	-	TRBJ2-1	CASSPREGEQFF	TGTGCCAGCAGCCCCCGAGAGGGTGAGCAGTTCTTC
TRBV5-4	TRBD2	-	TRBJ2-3	CASSLVAGYTDTQYF	TGTGCCAGCAGCTTGGTAGCGGGGTACACAGATACGCAGTATTTT
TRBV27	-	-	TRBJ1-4	CASRPGATNEKLFF	TGTGCCAGCAGGCCCGGGGCAACTAATGAAAAACTGTTTTTT
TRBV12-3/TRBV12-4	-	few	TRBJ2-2	CASSTTRDGELFF	TGTGCCAGCAGCACCACCCGAGACGGGGAGCTGTTTTTT
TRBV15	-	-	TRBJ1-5	CATAQGSNQPQHF	TGTGCCACCGCCCAGGGTAGCAATCAGCCCCAGCATTTT
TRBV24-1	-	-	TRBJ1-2	CATSDFRASAGYTF	TGTGCCACCAGTGATTTCAGGGCCTCAGCTGGCTACACCTTC
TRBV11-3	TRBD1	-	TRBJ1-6	CASRPDRDYNSPLHF	TGTGCCAGCAGACCGGACAGGGACTATAATTCACCCCTCCACTTT
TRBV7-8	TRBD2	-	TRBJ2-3	CASSYLAGGLGSSTDTQYF	TGTGCCAGCAGCTACTTAGCGGGGGGCCTCGGCTCTAGCACAGATACGCAGTATTTT
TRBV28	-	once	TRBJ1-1	CASSTSYNTEAFF	TGTGCCAGCAGCACCTCCTATAACACTGAAGCTTTCTTT
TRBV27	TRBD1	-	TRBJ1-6	CASSPDRPYSPLHF	TGTGCCAGCAGTCCGGACAGGCCCTATTCACCCCTCCACTTT
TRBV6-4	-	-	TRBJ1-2	CASSLGGNYGYTF	TGTGCCAGCAGCCTGGGGGGGAACTATGGCTACACCTTC
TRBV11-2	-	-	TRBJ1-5	CASSLEWHQPQHF	TGTGCCAGCAGCTTAGAATGGCATCAGCCCCAGCATTTT
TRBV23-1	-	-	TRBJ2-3	CASRPGTPTSTDTQYF	TGCGCCAGCAGACCCGGGACACCCACTAGCACAGATACGCAGTATTTT
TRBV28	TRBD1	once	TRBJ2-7	CASSSQGQGNPYEQYF	TGTGCCAGCAGTTCTCAGGGACAGGGGAATCCTTACGAGCAGTACTTC
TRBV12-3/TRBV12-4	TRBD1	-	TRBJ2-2	CASRYRGPGELFF	TGTGCCAGCAGATATAGGGGGCCCGGGGAGCTGTTTTTT
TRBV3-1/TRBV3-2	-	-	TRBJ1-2	CASSQVQGGGYTF	TGTGCCAGCAGCCAAGTACAGGGTGGAGGCTACACCTTC
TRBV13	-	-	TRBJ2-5	CASSLGQKETQYF	TGTGCCAGCAGCTTAGGTCAGAAAGAGACCCAGTACTTC
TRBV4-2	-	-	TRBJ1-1	CASSQVQTAYKANTEAFF	TGTGCCAGCAGCCAAGTTCAGACAGCTTACAAAGCGAACACTGAAGCTTTCTTT
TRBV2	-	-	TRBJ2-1	CASTPGTGGINEQFF	TGTGCCAGCACCCCCGGCACAGGTGGAATAAATGAGCAGTTCTTC
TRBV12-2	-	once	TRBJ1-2	CAPPRGGDFGYTFGYTF	TGTGCACCACCGCGAGGAGGAGATTTTGGTTACACCTTCGGCTACACCTTC
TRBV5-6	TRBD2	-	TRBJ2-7	CASSPQGGGAHEQYF	TGTGCCAGCAGCCCCCAGGGCGGGGGTGCCCACGAGCAGTACTTC
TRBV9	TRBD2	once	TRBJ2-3	CASSVGRGGLDTQYF	TGTGCCAGCAGCGTAGGGCGGGGGGGCCTCGATACGCAGTATTTT
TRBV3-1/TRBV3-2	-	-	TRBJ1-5	CASSQGAGQPQHF	TGTGCCAGCAGCCAGGGGGCTGGACAGCCCCAGCATTTT
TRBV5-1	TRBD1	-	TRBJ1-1	CASSPGTGTDTEAFF	TGCGCCAGCAGCCCTGGGACAGGGACCGACACTGAAGCTTTCTTT
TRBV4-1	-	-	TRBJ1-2	CASSQDLRTPYGYTF	TGCGCCAGCAGCCAAGATTTAAGGACACCTTATGGCTACACCTTC
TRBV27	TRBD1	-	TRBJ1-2	CASSKQGDFYGYTF	TGTGCCAGCAGTAAACAGGGGGACTTCTATGGCTACACCTTC
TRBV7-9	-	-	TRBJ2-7	CASSSQGPEQYF	TGTGCCAGCAGCTCTCAGGGGCCCGAGCAGTACTTC
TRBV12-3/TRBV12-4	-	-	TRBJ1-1	CASSLNREAFF	TGTGCCAGCAGTTTAAACAGGGAAGCTTTCTTT
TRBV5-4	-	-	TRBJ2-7	CASSLGQASYEQYF	TGTGCCAGCAGCTTGGGACAGGCGTCCTACGAGCAGTACTTC
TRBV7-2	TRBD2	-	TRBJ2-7	CASSPGGTSYEQYF	TGTGCCAGCAGCCCGGGGGGGACCTCCTACGAGCAGTACTTC
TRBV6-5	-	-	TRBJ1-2	CASSWSGEGYTF	TGTGCCAGCAGTTGGTCGGGGGAGGGCTACACCTTC
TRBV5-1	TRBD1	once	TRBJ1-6	CASTIMDRGPNSPLHF	TGCGCCAGCACCATTATGGACAGGGGGCCGAATTCACCCCTCCACTTT
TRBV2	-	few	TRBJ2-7	CASSEKSLTYEQYF	TGTGCCAGCAGTGAGAAGTCACTGACCTACGAGCAGTACTTC
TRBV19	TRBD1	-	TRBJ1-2	CASSTGQGDYGYTF	TGTGCCAGTTCTACGGGACAGGGTGACTATGGCTACACCTTC
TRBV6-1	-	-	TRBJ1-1	CASSDTVNTEAFF	TGTGCCAGCAGTGACACAGTGAACACTGAAGCTTTCTTT
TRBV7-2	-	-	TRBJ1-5	CASRLAANQPQHF	TGTGCCAGCAGGTTGGCAGCGAATCAGCCCCAGCATTTT
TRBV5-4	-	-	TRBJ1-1	CASSFDRRMNTEAFF	TGTGCCAGCAGCTTTGACAGACGCATGAACACTGAAGCTTTCTTT
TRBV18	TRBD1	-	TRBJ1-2	CASSPGYEGQGYGYTF	TGTGCCAGCTCACCGGGCTACGAAGGACAGGGCTATGGCTACACCTTC
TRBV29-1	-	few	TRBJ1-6	CSVDRPSSYNSPLHF	TGCAGCGTCGACAGGCCAAGCTCCTATAATTCACCCCTCCACTTT
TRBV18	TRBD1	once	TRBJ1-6	CASSPQGAGSPLHF	TGTGCCAGCTCACCACAGGGGGCCGGTTCACCCCTCCACTTT
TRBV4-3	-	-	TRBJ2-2	CASSQEARNTGELFF	TGCGCCAGCAGCCAAGAGGCCAGAAACACCGGGGAGCTGTTTTTT
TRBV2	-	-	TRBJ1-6	CASSGGLSNSPLHF	TGTGCCAGCAGTGGAGGGTTATCGAATTCACCCCTCCACTTT